The entry that follows covers one TCR beta chain sequence. The sample is drawn from a study of T cells in Graves' hyperthyroidism and ophthalmopathy. Template material for amplifying TCR beta CDR3 regions consisted of RNA transcripts. HTBI primers were the set used in a first-round RT-PCR of the TCR CDR3. In TCRdb, the multiplex PCR reads were re-called with MiXCR into one record per CDR3 protein. The sample contains some 300,000 distinct CDR3 sequences, roughly 14% of which appear only once. Germline V CDR1 and CDR2: SGHKS, YYEKEE (reference sequence). The V gene lost 0 bases and the J gene lost 5 bases, with 9 bases spanning the gap. There are 13 residues in the CDR3.

The sequence derives from a woman in her 30s with Graves' hyperthyroidism that later progressed to Graves' ophthalmopathy. The sequenced sample consisted of blood. The V and J genes are TRBV5-5 and TRBJ2-7, with D maybe TRBD2 (6 bases). The CDR3 DNA sequence: TGTGCCAGCAGCTTGGCCCCGGGGGACGAGCAGTACTTC. The encoded protein is CASSLAPGDEQYF.